The clone carrying this T cell receptor (beta chain) has more than one count but fewer than ten. This specimen belongs to a study of T-cell reconstitution after alpha-beta-depleted transplantation in children. Construction of the TCRbeta library involved unique molecular identifiers. A single record per CDR3 protein comes from TCRdb applying MiXCR to the PCR reads. The data show around 960,000 distinct CDR3 sequences, around 30% seen once. Germline CDR1 KGHSH, CDR2 LQKENI. V was clipped by 1 base and J by 2 bases; unmatched bases: 5. The CDR3 extends over 17 amino acids. This chain links TRBV18 with TRBJ2-3, with 11 bases that match TRBD1. Sequenced material: PBMCs, mostly from graft donor cells, taken 360 days after TCRalphabeta/CD19-depleted stem cell transplant. This clonotype was sampled from a boy in the first two years of life who had a stem cell transplant for SCID, so the T cells may come from the graft donor. The CDR3 is CASSPLRTGGPTDTQYF. The CDR3 region has the DNA TGTGCCAGCTCACCACTCCGGACAGGGGGCCCCACAGATACGCAGTATTTT.